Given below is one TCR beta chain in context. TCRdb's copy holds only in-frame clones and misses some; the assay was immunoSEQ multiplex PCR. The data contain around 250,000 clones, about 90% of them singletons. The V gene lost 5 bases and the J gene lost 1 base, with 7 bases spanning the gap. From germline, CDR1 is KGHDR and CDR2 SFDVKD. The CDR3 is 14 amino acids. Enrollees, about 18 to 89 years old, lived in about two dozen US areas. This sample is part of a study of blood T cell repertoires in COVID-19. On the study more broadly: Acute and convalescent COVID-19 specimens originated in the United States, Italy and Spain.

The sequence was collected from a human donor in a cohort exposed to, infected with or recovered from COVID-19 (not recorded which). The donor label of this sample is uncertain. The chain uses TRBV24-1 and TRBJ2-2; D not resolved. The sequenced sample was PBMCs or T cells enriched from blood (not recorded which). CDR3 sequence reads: CATSGPLNTGELFF. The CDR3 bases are TGTGCCACCAGTGGGCCTCTGAACACCGGGGAGCTGTTTTTT.